What follows is one TCR beta chain and its context. Its matching antigen is unknown. CDR3 size: 15 residues. Per germline, CDR1 SGHTA and CDR2 FQGNSA. V trimming: 5 bases; J trimming: 4 bases; junction bases outside the gene matches: 9. The data were taken from a study of Ad26.COV2.S vaccination and SARS-CoV-2 variants. On the study more broadly: Of the COV1001 trial arms, the Ad26.COV2.S arm included the donor. Each vaccinee took Ad26.COV2.S intramuscularly, once or twice 56 days apart. Whole-study results and caveats: CD8+ and CD4+ T cells specific for spike reportedly responded with substantial breadth after vaccination.

The treatment: 15 to 20 received Ad26.COV2.S at low or high dose, single or two shots; a few received placebo; per-sample allocation not given. Material that was analyzed had been drawn on day 63 after the first vaccine or placebo injection. Ad26 vector vaccine expressed Wuhan-strain SARS-CoV-2 spike. Profiling relied on immunoSEQ multiplex PCR, and the TCRdb table lists in-frame clones only, not all of them. The sample yields hundreds of thousands of clones, 80% to 90% seen once. The receptor was derived from a person aged 18-60 years who received the Ad26.COV2.S COVID-19 vaccine or a placebo. The sample in question was peripheral blood, obtained in a trial of Ad26.COV2.S vaccine versus placebo. The gene calls are TRBV7-2 and TRBJ2-3; 7 positions match TRBD1. The CDR3 DNA reads TGTGCCAGCAGCCAGAGGGGGCAGGGGCCAGATACGCAGTATTTT. Amino acids: CASSQRGQGPDTQYF.